These T cell receptor beta chains were read from a single sample in a study of T cell responses to AZD1222 COVID-19 vaccine. Repertoires were generated with immunoSEQ multiplex PCR, while TCRdb's copy carries only in-frame clones and drops some. This table has approximately 100,000 clones, 86% appearing once. The source was peripheral blood, collected on day 0 of AZD1222 vaccination. The origin of the receptors is an adult in good health. CDR3s include the opening cysteine and the closing phenylalanine or tryptophan. D genes are given only for firm matches. Some rows mark clone size as missing; the rest say once, few, many or name a class of expanded clone.

j_call,clone_size,d_call,v_call,cdr3_nt,cdr3_aa
TRBJ2-5,few,.,TRBV3-1/TRBV3-2,TGTGCCAGCAGCCAAGATCTGGGGCTTACCCAAGAGACCCAGTACTTC,CASSQDLGLTQETQYF
TRBJ1-6,.,.,TRBV19,TGTGCCAGTAGTGAAAACACGTATTCACCCCTCCACTTT,CASSENTYSPLHF
TRBJ1-3,.,.,TRBV3-1/TRBV3-2,TGTGCCAGCAGCCCGCTGCAGCAGTCTGGAAACACCATATATTTT,CASSPLQQSGNTIYF
TRBJ1-6,.,.,TRBV28,TGTGCCAGCAGTACACCAACGGATAATTCACCCCTCCACTTT,CASSTPTDNSPLHF
TRBJ2-6,.,TRBD1,TRBV30,TGTGCGACAGGGGGCGACCTCTCTGGGGCCAACGTCCTGACTTTC,CATGGDLSGANVLTF
TRBJ1-2,once,TRBD1,TRBV2,TGTGCCAGCCGGAGAGGGGGCAACTATGGCTACACCTTC,CASRRGGNYGYTF
TRBJ1-1,few,.,TRBV6-5,TGTGCCAGCAGTTACTCGGGTCCCCCCCAAGCTTTCTTT,CASSYSGPPQAFF
TRBJ2-7,.,TRBD1,TRBV28,TGTGCCAGCAGGGGACAGGGGCGTTACGAGCAGTACTTC,CASRGQGRYEQYF
TRBJ1-5,.,TRBD1,TRBV19,TGTGCCAGTAGTATCGGGACAGGGTTAAGCAATCAGCCCCAGCATTTT,CASSIGTGLSNQPQHF
TRBJ1-1,few,.,TRBV12-3/TRBV12-4,TGTGCCAGCAGTTTGACAAACACTGAAGCTTTCTTT,CASSLTNTEAFF
TRBJ2-3,.,.,TRBV10-3,TGTGCCATCAGTGAGAGAGGAGATACGCAGTATTTT,CAISERGDTQYF
TRBJ2-3,.,.,TRBV20-1,TGCAGTGCTAGTATTACGGCGGTCACTAGCACAGATACGCAGTATTTT,CSASITAVTSTDTQYF
TRBJ1-5,few,.,TRBV5-8,TGTGCCAGCAGCTCCGAGGGGGGAAGTTATAGCAATCAGCCCCAGCATTTT,CASSSEGGSYSNQPQHF
TRBJ1-2,.,TRBD1,TRBV30,TGTGCCTGGACGGAGACAGGGGGTCCCTTTGGCTACACCTTC,CAWTETGGPFGYTF
TRBJ1-2,.,.,TRBV6-5,TGTGCCAGCAGTTATCGGACACGAACTAACTATGGCTACACCTTC,CASSYRTRTNYGYTF
TRBJ2-7,.,.,TRBV7-8,TGTGCCAGCAGCCACGAGGGCTACGAGCAGTACTTC,CASSHEGYEQYF
TRBJ2-6,.,.,TRBV19,TGTGCCAGTAGTATAAAAAGAGGCACGTCCGGGGCCAACGTCCTGACTTTC,CASSIKRGTSGANVLTF
TRBJ2-7,.,.,TRBV7-9,TGTGCCAGCAGCTTAGCGTGGGGCGTTGGGGCCGAGCAGTACTTC,CASSLAWGVGAEQYF
TRBJ2-7,once,.,TRBV28,TGTGCCAGCCTACCTGGGGGGTTTATTTTGGACGAGCAGTACTTC,CASLPGGFILDEQYF
TRBJ2-1,.,TRBD2,TRBV5-5,TGTGCCAGCAGCTCGGGACTAGCGGCCTACAATGAGCAGTTCTTC,CASSSGLAAYNEQFF
TRBJ2-3,.,.,TRBV27,TGTGCCAGCAGTTTGTGGGGGAGCACAGATACGCAGTATTTT,CASSLWGSTDTQYF
TRBJ1-4,.,.,TRBV6-5,TGTGCCAGCAGTTACATTGGAAGCCAAAAACTGTTTTTT,CASSYIGSQKLFF
TRBJ2-1,.,.,TRBV5-1,TGCGCCAGCGGGCCGGGCGCCGGGGTCTTC,CASGPGAGVF
TRBJ2-7,.,TRBD2,TRBV30,TGTGCCTGGAAGATGTCGGGAGGGCCGTCCGAGCAGTACTTC,CAWKMSGGPSEQYF
TRBJ2-7,.,.,TRBV7-8,TGTGCCAGCAGCTCTCGGACTGGCAACTACGAGCAGTACTTC,CASSSRTGNYEQYF
TRBJ2-1,once,.,TRBV6-6,TGTGCCAGCAGTGCTATTGGAGCACCTGCCGAGCAGTTCTTC,CASSAIGAPAEQFF
TRBJ1-1,.,TRBD1,TRBV30,TGTGCCCGCCGACAGGGGGCTTTTAGTACTGAAGCTTTCTTT,CARRQGAFSTEAFF
TRBJ1-6,.,.,TRBV27,TGTGCCAGCAGTACCCGGACAGCGAGCTCCTATAATTCACCCCTCCACTTT,CASSTRTASSYNSPLHF
TRBJ2-3,.,.,TRBV29-1,TGCACCGCTAGGTTAGCGAGGGATACGCAGTATTTT,CTARLARDTQYF
TRBJ2-7,.,.,TRBV4-3,TGCGCCAGCAGCCAAAAACAGGGATACTCCTACGAGCAGTACTTC,CASSQKQGYSYEQYF
TRBJ1-2,.,TRBD1,TRBV30,TGTGCCGGGACAGTGGCTAACTATGGCTACACCTTC,CAGTVANYGYTF
TRBJ1-6,.,.,TRBV11-3,TGTGCCAGCAGCCGAGACAGCAATTCACCCCTCCACTTT,CASSRDSNSPLHF
TRBJ1-1,.,TRBD1,TRBV28,TGTGCCAGCAGGTTAGGGGGAGGGACAGGGGGTTCTGAAGCTTTCTTT,CASRLGGGTGGSEAFF
TRBJ2-6,.,.,TRBV7-2,TGTGCCAGCGCCCGGGGGCCAGACTCTGGGGCCAACGTCCTGACTTTC,CASARGPDSGANVLTF
TRBJ1-2,.,.,TRBV29-1,TGCAGCGTTGCCGGTGGCTATGGCTACACCTTC,CSVAGGYGYTF
TRBJ2-1,.,.,TRBV20-1,TGCAGTGCCGGGGCCCAGATGGAGCAGTTCTTC,CSAGAQMEQFF
TRBJ2-3,.,.,TRBV28,TGTGCCAGCAGTTTATCCACAGATACGCAGTATTTT,CASSLSTDTQYF
TRBJ2-3,.,TRBD1,TRBV2,TGTGCCAGCAGTCTAGGGACAGGACAAAGCACAGATACGCAGTATTTT,CASSLGTGQSTDTQYF
TRBJ1-2,few,TRBD1,TRBV30,TGTGCCTGGGACAGGGGGTACTATGGCTACACCTTC,CAWDRGYYGYTF
TRBJ1-1,.,TRBD1,TRBV4-3,TGCGCCAGCAGCCACCTACGAGGGACAGCGTCCACTGAAGCTTTCTTT,CASSHLRGTASTEAFF
TRBJ2-3,.,TRBD2,TRBV14,TGTGCCAGCAGCTCCCCGATCCGAGGGGCGGGAGGGGCAGATACGCAGTATTTT,CASSSPIRGAGGADTQYF
TRBJ1-2,.,TRBD1,TRBV28,TGTGCCAGCCGACAGGGGGACAGGGCGGGCGGCTACACCTTC,CASRQGDRAGGYTF
TRBJ2-7,.,.,TRBV6-2/TRBV6-3,TGTGCCAGCAGTTACGGTTGGCGGTACTCCTACGAGCAGTACTTC,CASSYGWRYSYEQYF
TRBJ1-1,once,.,TRBV9,TGTGCCAGCAGCGTTGCGGTGAACACTGAAGCTTTCTTT,CASSVAVNTEAFF
TRBJ1-1,.,.,TRBV6-5,TGTGCCAGCAGTACCACAGGGAGGGTCGACACTGAAGCTTTCTTT,CASSTTGRVDTEAFF
TRBJ2-2,.,.,TRBV10-3,TGTGCCATCAGTGTGGGCGGGGCGAACACCGGGGAGCTGTTTTTT,CAISVGGANTGELFF
TRBJ2-3,.,TRBD2,TRBV19,TGTGCCAGTAGTATAGACGCCGGGACTAGCGGGACAGATACGCAGTATTTT,CASSIDAGTSGTDTQYF
TRBJ1-4,.,.,TRBV5-4,TGTGCCAGCAGCCCCGGGGGCCATGTGGCTAATGAAAAACTGTTTTTT,CASSPGGHVANEKLFF
TRBJ2-7,.,TRBD2,TRBV7-3,TGTGCCAGCAGGGAAGCCGGGACTAGCAACTACGAGCAGTACTTC,CASREAGTSNYEQYF
TRBJ2-5,.,.,TRBV9,TGTGCCAGCAGCGTAGAGTTAGTGGGGACCCAGTACTTC,CASSVELVGTQYF
TRBJ1-2,.,.,TRBV19,TGTGCCAGTAGCCAACGGGAGCCCTATGGCTACACCTTC,CASSQREPYGYTF